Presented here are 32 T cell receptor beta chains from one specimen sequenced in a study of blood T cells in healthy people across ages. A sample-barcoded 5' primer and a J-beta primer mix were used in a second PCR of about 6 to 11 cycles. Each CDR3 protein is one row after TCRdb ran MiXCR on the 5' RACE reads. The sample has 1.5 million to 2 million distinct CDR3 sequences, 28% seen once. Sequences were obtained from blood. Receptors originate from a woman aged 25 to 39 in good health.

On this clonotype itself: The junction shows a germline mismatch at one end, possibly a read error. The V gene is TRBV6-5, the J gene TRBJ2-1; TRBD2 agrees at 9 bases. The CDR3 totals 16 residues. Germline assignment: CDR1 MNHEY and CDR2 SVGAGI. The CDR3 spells CASSPTSGLSYDEQFF. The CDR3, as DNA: TGTGCCAGCAGCCCTACTAGCGGGCTATCCTACGATGAGCAGTTCTTC.

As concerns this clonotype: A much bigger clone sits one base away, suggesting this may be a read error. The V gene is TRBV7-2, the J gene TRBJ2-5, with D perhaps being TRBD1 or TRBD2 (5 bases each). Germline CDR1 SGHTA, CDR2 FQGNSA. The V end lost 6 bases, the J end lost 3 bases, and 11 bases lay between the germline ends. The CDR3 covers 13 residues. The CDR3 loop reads CTSRGDGKETQYF. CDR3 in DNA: TGTACCAGCAGGGGGGACGGTAAAGAGACCCAGTACTTC.

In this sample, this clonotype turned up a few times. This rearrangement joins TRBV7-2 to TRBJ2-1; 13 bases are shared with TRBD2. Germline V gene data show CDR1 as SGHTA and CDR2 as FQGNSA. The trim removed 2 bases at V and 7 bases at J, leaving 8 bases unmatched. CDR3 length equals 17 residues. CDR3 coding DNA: TGTGCCAGCAGCTTAAGGGGGTCGACTAGCGGGAGGAATGAGCAGTTCTTC. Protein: CASSLRGSTSGRNEQFF. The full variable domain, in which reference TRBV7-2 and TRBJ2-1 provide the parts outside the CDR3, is GAGVSQSPSNKVTEKGKDVELRCDPISGHTALYWYRQSLGQGLEFLIYFQGNSAPDKSGLPSDRFSAERTGGSVSTLTIQRTQQEDSAVYLCASSLRGSTSGRNEQFFGPGTRLTVL.

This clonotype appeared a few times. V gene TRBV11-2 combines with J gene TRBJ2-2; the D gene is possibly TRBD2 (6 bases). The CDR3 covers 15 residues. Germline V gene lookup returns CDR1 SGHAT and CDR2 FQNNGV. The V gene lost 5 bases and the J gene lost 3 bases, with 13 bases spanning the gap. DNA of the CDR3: TGTGCCAGCAGCGTCAGCGGGCGGTACACCGGGGAGCTGTTTTTT. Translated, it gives CASSVSGRYTGELFF.

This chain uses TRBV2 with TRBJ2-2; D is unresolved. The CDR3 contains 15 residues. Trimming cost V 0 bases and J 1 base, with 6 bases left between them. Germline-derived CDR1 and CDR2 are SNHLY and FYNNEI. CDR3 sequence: CASSEARLNTGELFF. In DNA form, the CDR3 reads TGTGCCAGCAGTGAAGCGCGGTTGAACACCGGGGAGCTGTTTTTT.

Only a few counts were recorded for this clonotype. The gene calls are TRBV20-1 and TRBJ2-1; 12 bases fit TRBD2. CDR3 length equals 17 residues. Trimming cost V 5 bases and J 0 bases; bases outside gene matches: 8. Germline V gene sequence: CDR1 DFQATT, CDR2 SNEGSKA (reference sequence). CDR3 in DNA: TGCAGTGCTCTGACTAGCGGGGGCCCCAGCTCCTACAATGAGCAGTTCTTC. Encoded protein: CSALTSGGPSSYNEQFF.

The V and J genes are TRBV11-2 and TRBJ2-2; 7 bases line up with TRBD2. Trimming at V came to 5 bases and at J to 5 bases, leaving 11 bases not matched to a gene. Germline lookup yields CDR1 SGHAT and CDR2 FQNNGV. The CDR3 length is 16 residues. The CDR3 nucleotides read TGTGCCAGCAGCCCCCTATGGCGGGGGAGGACCGGGGAGCTGTTTTTT. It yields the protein CASSPLWRGRTGELFF.

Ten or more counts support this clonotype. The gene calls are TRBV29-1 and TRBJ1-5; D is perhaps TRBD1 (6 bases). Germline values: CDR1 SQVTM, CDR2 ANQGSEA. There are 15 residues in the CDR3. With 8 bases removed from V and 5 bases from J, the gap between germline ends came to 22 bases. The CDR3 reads CSPLWIRGKYQPQHF. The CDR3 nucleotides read TGCAGCCCCTTGTGGATAAGGGGGAAGTATCAGCCCCAGCATTTT.

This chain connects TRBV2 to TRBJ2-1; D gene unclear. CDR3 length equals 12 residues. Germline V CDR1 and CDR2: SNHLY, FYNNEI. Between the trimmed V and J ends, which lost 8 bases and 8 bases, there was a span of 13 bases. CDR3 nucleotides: TGTGCCAGCGGACGATTGTGGGATGAGCAGTTCTTC. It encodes CASGRLWDEQFF.

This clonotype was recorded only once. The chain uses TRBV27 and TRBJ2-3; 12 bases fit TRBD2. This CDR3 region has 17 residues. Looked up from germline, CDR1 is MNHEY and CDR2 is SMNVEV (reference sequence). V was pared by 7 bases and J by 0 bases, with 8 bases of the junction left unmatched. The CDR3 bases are TGTGCCAGCATCGCCGGGACTAGCGGGCCCAGCACAGATACGCAGTATTTT. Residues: CASIAGTSGPSTDTQYF.

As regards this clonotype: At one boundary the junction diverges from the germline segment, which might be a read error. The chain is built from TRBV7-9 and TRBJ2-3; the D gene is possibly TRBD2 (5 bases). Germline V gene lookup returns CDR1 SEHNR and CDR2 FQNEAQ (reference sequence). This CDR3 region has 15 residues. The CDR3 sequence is CSSIPGSEWEDTQYF. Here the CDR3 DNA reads TGTTCCAGCATCCCGGGTAGCGAGTGGGAAGATACGCAGTATTTT.

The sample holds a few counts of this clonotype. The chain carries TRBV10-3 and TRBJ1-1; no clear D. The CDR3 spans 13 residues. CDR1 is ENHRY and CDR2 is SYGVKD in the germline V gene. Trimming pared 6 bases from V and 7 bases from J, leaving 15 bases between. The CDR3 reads CAISVDIAREAFF. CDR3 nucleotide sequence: TGTGCCATCAGCGTAGACATCGCCCGTGAAGCTTTCTTT.

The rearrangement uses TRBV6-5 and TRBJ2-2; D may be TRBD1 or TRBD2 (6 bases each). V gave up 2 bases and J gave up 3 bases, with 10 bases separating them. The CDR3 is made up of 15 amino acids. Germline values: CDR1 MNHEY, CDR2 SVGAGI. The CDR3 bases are TGTGCCAGCAGTTACGAGGGGGGCCACACCGGGGAGCTGTTTTTT. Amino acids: CASSYEGGHTGELFF.

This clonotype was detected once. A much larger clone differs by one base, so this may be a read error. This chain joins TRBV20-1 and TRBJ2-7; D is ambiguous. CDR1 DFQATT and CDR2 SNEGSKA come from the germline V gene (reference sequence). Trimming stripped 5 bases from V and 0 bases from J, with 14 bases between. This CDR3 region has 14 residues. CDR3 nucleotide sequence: TGCAGTGCTGGAAGCTCAGTAAACTCCTACGAGCAGTACTTC. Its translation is CSAGSSVNSYEQYF.

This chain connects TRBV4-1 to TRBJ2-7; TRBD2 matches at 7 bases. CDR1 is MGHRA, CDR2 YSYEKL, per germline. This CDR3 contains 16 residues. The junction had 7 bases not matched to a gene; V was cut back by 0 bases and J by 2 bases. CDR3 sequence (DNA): TGCGCCAGCAGCCAAGATTTGCCTAGCGGCCCCTACGAGCAGTACTTC. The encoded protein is CASSQDLPSGPYEQYF.

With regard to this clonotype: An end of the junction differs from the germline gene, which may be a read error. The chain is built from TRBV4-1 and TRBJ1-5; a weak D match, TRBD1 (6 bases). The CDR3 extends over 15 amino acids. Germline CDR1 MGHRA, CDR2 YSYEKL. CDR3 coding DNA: TGCGTCAGCAGCCAAGATCGAGGGGGAAATCAGCCCCAGCATTTT. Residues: CVSSQDRGGNQPQHF.

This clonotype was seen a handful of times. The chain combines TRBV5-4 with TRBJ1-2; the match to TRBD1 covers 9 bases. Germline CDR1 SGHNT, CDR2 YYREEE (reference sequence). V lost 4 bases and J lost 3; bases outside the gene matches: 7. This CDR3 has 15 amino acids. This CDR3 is CASSRATGGYYGYTF. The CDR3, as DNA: TGTGCCAGCAGCCGAGCTACAGGGGGCTACTATGGCTACACCTTC.

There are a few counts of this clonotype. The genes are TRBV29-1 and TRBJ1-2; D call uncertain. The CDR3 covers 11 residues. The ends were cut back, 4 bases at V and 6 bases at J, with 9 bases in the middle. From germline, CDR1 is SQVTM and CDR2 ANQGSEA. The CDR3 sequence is CSVVGLDGYTF. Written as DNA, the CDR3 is TGCAGCGTTGTAGGGTTGGATGGCTACACCTTC.

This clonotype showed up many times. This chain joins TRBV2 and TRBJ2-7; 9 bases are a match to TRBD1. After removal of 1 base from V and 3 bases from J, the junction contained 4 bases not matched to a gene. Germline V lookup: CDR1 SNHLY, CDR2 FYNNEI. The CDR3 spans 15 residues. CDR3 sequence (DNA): TGTGCCAGCAGTGAAGACAGGGGGCGATTCTACGAGCAGTACTTC. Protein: CASSEDRGRFYEQYF.

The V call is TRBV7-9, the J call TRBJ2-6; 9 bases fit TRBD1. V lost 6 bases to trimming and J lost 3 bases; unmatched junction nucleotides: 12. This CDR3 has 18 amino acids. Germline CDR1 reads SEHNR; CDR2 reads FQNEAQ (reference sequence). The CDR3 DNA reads TGTGCCAGCAGACCCACCGGGACAGGGACAATTGGGGCCAACGTCCTGACTTTC. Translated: CASRPTGTGTIGANVLTF. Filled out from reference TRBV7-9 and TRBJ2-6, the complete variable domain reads DTGVSQNPRHKITKRGQNVTFRCDPISEHNRLYWYRQTLGQGPEFLTYFQNEAQLEKSRLLSDRFSAERPKGSFSTLEIQRTEQGDSAMYLCASRPTGTGTIGANVLTFGAGSRLTVL.

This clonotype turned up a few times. The DNA for the CDR3 is TGTGCCAGCACGGAATGGAAGAAGAAACCCTACGAGCAGTACTTC. It is translated as CASTEWKKKPYEQYF. The rearrangement joins TRBV7-9 to TRBJ2-7, with unresolved D. The germline CDR1 and CDR2 sequences are SEHNR and FQNEAQ (reference sequence). V lost 7 bases to trimming and J lost 2 bases, with 18 bases between them. CDR3 length equals 15 residues.

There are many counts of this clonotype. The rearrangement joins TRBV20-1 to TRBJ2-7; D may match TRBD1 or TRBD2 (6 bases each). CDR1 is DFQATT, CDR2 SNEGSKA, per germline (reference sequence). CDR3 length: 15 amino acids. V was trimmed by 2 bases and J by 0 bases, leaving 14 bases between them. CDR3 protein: CSARMSGGRSYEQYF. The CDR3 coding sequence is TGCAGTGCTAGAATGTCCGGGGGCCGCTCCTACGAGCAGTACTTC.

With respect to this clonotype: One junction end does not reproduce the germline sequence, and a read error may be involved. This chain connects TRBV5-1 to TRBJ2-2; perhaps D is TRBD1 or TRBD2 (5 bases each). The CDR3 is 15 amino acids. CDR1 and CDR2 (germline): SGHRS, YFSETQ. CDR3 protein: CASILGVANTGELFF. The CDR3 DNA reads TGCGCCAGCATCTTGGGGGTCGCGAACACCGGGGAGCTGTTTTTT.

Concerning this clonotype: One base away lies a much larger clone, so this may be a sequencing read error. Written as DNA, the CDR3 is TGTGCCAGCAGTACCAGCGGAGCAGGGGAAAATGAGCAGTTCTTC. This encodes CASSTSGAGENEQFF. V and J are TRBV12-3 or TRBV12-4 and TRBJ2-1; maybe TRBD1 (6 bases). V gave up 5 bases and J gave up 7 bases, with 18 bases separating them. The CDR3 consists of 15 residues.

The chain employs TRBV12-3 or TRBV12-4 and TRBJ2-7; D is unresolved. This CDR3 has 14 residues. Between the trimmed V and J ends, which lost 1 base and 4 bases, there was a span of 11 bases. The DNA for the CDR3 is TGTGCCAGCAGTTTAGGCGGAGTTTTATACGAGCAGTACTTC. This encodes CASSLGGVLYEQYF.

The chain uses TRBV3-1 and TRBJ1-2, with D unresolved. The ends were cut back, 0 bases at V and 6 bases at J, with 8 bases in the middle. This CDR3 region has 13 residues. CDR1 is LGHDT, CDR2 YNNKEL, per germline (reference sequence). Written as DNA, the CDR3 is TGTGCCAGCAGCCAAGATGGCGCCGATGGCTACACCTTC. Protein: CASSQDGADGYTF.

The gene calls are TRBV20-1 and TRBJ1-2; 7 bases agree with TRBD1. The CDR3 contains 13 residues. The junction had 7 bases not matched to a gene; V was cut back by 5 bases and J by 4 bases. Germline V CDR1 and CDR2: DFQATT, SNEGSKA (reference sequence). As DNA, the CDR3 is TGCAGTGCTCCAACAGGGGCTGCCTATGGCTACACCTTC. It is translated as CSAPTGAAYGYTF.

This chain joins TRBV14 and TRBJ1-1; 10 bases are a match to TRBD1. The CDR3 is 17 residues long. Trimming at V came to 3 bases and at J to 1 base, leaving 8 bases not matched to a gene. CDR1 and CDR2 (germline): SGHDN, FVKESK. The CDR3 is CASSQVDRGHRNTEAFF. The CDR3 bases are TGTGCCAGCAGCCAGGTCGACAGGGGGCATAGGAACACTGAAGCTTTCTTT.

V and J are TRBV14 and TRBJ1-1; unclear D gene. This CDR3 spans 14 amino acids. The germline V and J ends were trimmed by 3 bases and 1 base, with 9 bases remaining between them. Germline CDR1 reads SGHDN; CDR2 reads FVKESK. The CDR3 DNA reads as TGTGCCAGCAGCCATCGTCACGGGAACACTGAAGCTTTCTTT. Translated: CASSHRHGNTEAFF. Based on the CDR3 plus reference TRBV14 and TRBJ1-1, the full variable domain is EAGVTQFPSHSVIEKGQTVTLRCDPISGHDNLYWYRRVMGKEIKFLLHFVKESKQDESGMPNNRFLAERTGGTYSTLKVQPAELEDSGVYFCASSHRHGNTEAFFGQGTRLTVV.

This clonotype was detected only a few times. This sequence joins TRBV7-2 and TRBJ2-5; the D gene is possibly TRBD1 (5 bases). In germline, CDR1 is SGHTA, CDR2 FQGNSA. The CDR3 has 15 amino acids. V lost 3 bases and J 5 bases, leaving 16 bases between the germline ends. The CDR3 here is CASSFLSGAGETQYF. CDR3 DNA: TGTGCCAGCAGCTTCTTAAGTGGGGCTGGGGAGACCCAGTACTTC.

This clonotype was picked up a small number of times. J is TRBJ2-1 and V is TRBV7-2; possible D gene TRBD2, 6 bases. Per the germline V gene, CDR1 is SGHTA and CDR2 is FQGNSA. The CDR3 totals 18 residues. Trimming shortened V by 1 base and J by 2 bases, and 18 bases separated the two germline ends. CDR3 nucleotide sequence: TGTGCCAGCAGCTTAGGGGTTGGAGCGGGCAGAACCTACAATGAGCAGTTCTTC. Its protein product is CASSLGVGAGRTYNEQFF. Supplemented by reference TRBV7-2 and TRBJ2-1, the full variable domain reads GAGVSQSPSNKVTEKGKDVELRCDPISGHTALYWYRQSLGQGLEFLIYFQGNSAPDKSGLPSDRFSAERTGGSVSTLTIQRTQQEDSAVYLCASSLGVGAGRTYNEQFFGPGTRLTVL.

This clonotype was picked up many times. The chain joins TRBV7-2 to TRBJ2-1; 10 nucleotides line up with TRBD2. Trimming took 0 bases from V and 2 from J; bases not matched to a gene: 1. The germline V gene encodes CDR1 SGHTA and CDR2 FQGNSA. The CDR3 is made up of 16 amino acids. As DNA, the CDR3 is TGTGCCAGCAGCTTAGCAGCGGGAGGGACCTACAATGAGCAGTTCTTC. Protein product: CASSLAAGGTYNEQFF.